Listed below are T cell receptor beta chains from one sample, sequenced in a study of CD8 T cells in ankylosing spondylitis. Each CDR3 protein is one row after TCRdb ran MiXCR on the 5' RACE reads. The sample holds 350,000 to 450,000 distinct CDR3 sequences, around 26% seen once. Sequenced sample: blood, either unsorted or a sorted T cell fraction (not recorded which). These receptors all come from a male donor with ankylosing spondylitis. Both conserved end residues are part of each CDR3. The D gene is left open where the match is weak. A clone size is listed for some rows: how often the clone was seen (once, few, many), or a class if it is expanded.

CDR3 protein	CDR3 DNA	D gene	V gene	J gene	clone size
CASSLEGTALRGYTF	TGCGCCAGCAGCTTAGAAGGGACAGCGTTACGTGGCTACACCTTC	TRBD1	TRBV5-1	TRBJ1-2	-
CASSPLQRQETQYF	TGTGCCAGCAGCCCCCTCCAGCGCCAAGAGACCCAGTACTTC	-	TRBV11-1	TRBJ2-5	once
CASTDPLAGVGTDTQYF	TGTGCCAGCACCGACCCTTTAGCGGGAGTGGGCACAGATACGCAGTATTTT	TRBD2	TRBV12-3/TRBV12-4	TRBJ2-3	few
CATSREGRRTVNYGYTF	TGTGCCACCAGCAGAGAGGGCAGACGGACTGTTAACTATGGCTACACCTTC	-	TRBV15	TRBJ1-2	many
CASSQAHLGADTQYF	TGTGCCAGCAGCCAAGCGCACCTGGGGGCGGATACGCAGTATTTT	-	TRBV3-1	TRBJ2-3	-
CASSLYGGTEAFF	TGTGCCAGCAGCTTATACGGGGGAACTGAAGCTTTCTTT	-	TRBV7-9	TRBJ1-1	many
CSVGAGTGTEAFF	TGCAGCGTTGGGGCCGGGACAGGCACTGAAGCTTTCTTT	TRBD1	TRBV29-1	TRBJ1-1	-
CASSWVGGVSYNEQFF	TGTGCCAGCAGCTGGGTCGGAGGGGTATCCTACAATGAGCAGTTCTTC	-	TRBV7-2	TRBJ2-1	-
CSVEREVGGTDTQYF	TGCAGCGTTGAACGGGAGGTGGGGGGCACAGATACGCAGTATTTT	TRBD2	TRBV29-1	TRBJ2-3	few
CASSWGETETQYF	TGCGCCAGCAGCTGGGGGGAGACGGAGACCCAGTACTTC	-	TRBV5-1	TRBJ2-5	few
CAWGTETQYF	TGTGCCTGGGGAACAGAGACCCAGTACTTC	-	TRBV30	TRBJ2-5	-
CAWTLNGNTEAFF	TGTGCCTGGACCCTAAACGGGAACACTGAAGCTTTCTTT	-	TRBV30	TRBJ1-1	few
CASSLAPDLGTDTQYF	TGTGCCAGCAGCTTAGCGCCGGACCTGGGCACAGATACGCAGTATTTT	-	TRBV7-2	TRBJ2-3	few
CSVEVLGDGANVLTF	TGCAGCGTTGAAGTACTGGGTGACGGGGCCAACGTCCTGACTTTC	-	TRBV29-1	TRBJ2-6	few
CASRDMTYEQYF	TGTGCCAGCAGGGACATGACCTACGAGCAGTACTTC	-	TRBV25-1	TRBJ2-7	few
CASRAGGEQFF	TGTGCCAGCAGAGCAGGGGGTGAGCAGTTCTTC	TRBD1	TRBV5-6	TRBJ2-1	few
CASSPGGTSTDTQYF	TGTGCCAGCTCCCCGGGGGGGACTAGCACAGATACGCAGTATTTT	TRBD2	TRBV5-6	TRBJ2-3	-
CASSFQRSVVF	TGTGCCAGCAGCTTTCAGCGGTCAGTCGTATTC	-	TRBV5-6	TRBJ2-3	few
CASSLVGGAGYGYTF	TGTGCCAGCAGCTTAGTGGGGGGGGCGGGCTATGGCTACACCTTC	-	TRBV7-2	TRBJ1-2	-
CASRDRGSSEAFF	TGTGCCAGTCGGGACAGGGGGTCTTCTGAAGCTTTCTTT	TRBD1	TRBV2	TRBJ1-1	-
CSARETGVYNEQFF	TGCAGTGCTAGAGAGACAGGGGTCTACAATGAGCAGTTCTTC	TRBD1	TRBV20-1	TRBJ2-1	-
CASSLFFSYNEQFF	TGTGCCAGCAGCTTGTTCTTCTCCTACAATGAGCAGTTCTTC	-	TRBV5-6	TRBJ2-1	-
CSALSRGRAGYEQYF	TGCAGTGCTTTATCACGCGGGAGGGCCGGATACGAGCAGTACTTC	TRBD2	TRBV20-1	TRBJ2-7	once
CASSQDLGQAGEKLFF	TGTGCCAGCAGCCAAGATTTGGGACAGGCAGGTGAAAAACTGTTTTTT	TRBD1	TRBV3-1	TRBJ1-4	-
CSAREQGKAFF	TGCAGTGCTAGAGAACAGGGTAAAGCTTTCTTT	-	TRBV20-1	TRBJ1-1	-
CASSQDVSGNNEQFF	TGTGCCAGCAGCCAAGATGTGTCGGGGAACAATGAGCAGTTCTTC	-	TRBV3-1	TRBJ2-1	-
CASSLAPGVSYNEQFF	TGCGCCAGCAGCTTGGCCCCGGGAGTGTCCTACAATGAGCAGTTCTTC	-	TRBV5-1	TRBJ2-1	-
CASSPHSGRAYEQYF	TGTGCCAGCAGCCCCCATAGCGGGAGGGCCTACGAGCAGTACTTC	TRBD2	TRBV14	TRBJ2-7	-
CATSTGTKNIQYF	TGTGCCACCAGCACCGGGACCAAAAACATTCAGTACTTC	-	TRBV15	TRBJ2-4	many
CASSYTGQPLEGYTF	TGTGCCAGCAGCTACACGGGACAGCCCCTTGAGGGCTACACCTTC	TRBD1	TRBV5-6	TRBJ1-2	-
CASRRNPSGRKNEQFF	TGTGCCAGCAGAAGAAACCCTAGCGGGAGGAAGAATGAGCAGTTCTTC	TRBD2	TRBV27	TRBJ2-1	-
CASSPTGKNFDTQYF	TGCGCCAGCAGCCCGACAGGGAAGAATTTTGATACGCAGTATTTT	TRBD1	TRBV5-1	TRBJ2-3	-
CSASRDRASEAFF	TGCAGTGCTAGCAGGGACAGGGCCTCTGAAGCTTTCTTT	TRBD1	TRBV20-1	TRBJ1-1	few
CASRGLEVSGANVLTF	TGTGCCTCTCGTGGGCTAGAAGTCTCCGGGGCCAACGTCCTGACTTTC	-	TRBV28	TRBJ2-6	-
CASSKGRYEQYF	TGTGCCAGCAGCAAGGGACGGTACGAGCAGTACTTC	-	TRBV21-1	TRBJ2-7	-
CASSRSRTGNTEAFF	TGTGCCAGCAGCCGATCGAGGACAGGGAACACTGAAGCTTTCTTT	TRBD1	TRBV2	TRBJ1-1	-
CASSRLAGGTNTQYF	TGTGCCAGTAGCAGACTAGCGGGAGGAACGAATACGCAGTATTTT	TRBD2	TRBV19	TRBJ2-3	-
CASSPGGSKNIQYF	TGTGCCAGCAGCCCAGGGGGCAGCAAAAACATTCAGTACTTC	TRBD1	TRBV7-2	TRBJ2-4	many
CASSQVAGKIYEQYF	TGTGCCAGCAGCCAGGTCGCGGGAAAAATTTACGAGCAGTACTTC	-	TRBV3-1	TRBJ2-7	-
CASSRQGTSGRIYNEQFF	TGTGCCAGCAGCCGACAAGGGACTAGCGGGAGGATATACAATGAGCAGTTCTTC	TRBD2	TRBV4-2	TRBJ2-1	-
CSAVDGPYEQYF	TGCAGTGCTGTAGACGGACCCTACGAGCAGTACTTC	-	TRBV20-1	TRBJ2-7	few
CASSSSPGETGDTQYF	TGTGCCAGCAGCTCCTCCCCCGGAGAGACAGGGGATACGCAGTATTTT	TRBD1	TRBV7-6	TRBJ2-3	-
CASSRQRDTEAFF	TGTGCCAGCAGCCGCCAGCGTGACACTGAAGCTTTCTTT	-	TRBV11-2	TRBJ1-1	-
CATSDTGTGGETQYF	TGTGCCACCAGTGACACTGGGACAGGGGGAGAGACCCAGTACTTC	TRBD1	TRBV24-1	TRBJ2-5	-
CAISESTGVMTEAFF	TGTGCCATCAGTGAGTCTACAGGGGTTATGACTGAAGCTTTCTTT	TRBD1	TRBV10-3	TRBJ1-1	-
CASSLIRGMDTEAFF	TGCGCCAGCAGCTTGATCAGGGGGATGGACACTGAAGCTTTCTTT	TRBD1	TRBV5-1	TRBJ1-1	few
CASSFWESLGEQFF	TGTGCCAGCAGCTTTTGGGAGTCCCTGGGTGAGCAGTTCTTC	-	TRBV7-2	TRBJ2-1	-
CSVVGQGQSEAFF	TGCAGCGTTGTCGGACAGGGGCAGAGTGAAGCTTTCTTT	TRBD1	TRBV29-1	TRBJ1-1	-
CASSAYRGRIEKLFF	TGTGCCAGCAGTGCTTACAGGGGAAGGATTGAAAAACTGTTTTTT	TRBD1	TRBV12-3/TRBV12-4	TRBJ1-4	few
CSARPGTNEKLFF	TGCAGTGCAAGACCGGGAACTAATGAAAAACTGTTTTTT	-	TRBV20-1	TRBJ1-4	-